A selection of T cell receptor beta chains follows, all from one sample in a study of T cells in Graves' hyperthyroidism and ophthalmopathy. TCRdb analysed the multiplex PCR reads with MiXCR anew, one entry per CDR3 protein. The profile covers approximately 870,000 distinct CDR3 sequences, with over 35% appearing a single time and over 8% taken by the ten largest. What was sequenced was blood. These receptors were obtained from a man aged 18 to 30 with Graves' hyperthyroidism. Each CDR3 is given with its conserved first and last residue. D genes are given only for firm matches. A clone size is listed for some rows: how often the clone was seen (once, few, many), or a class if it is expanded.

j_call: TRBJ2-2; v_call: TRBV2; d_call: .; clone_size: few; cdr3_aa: CASSERGYANTGELFF; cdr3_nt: TGTGCCAGCAGTGAACGCGGGTACGCGAACACCGGGGAGCTGTTTTTT
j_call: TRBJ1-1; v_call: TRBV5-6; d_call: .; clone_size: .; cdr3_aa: CASSFVDRNTEAFF; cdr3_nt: TGTGCCAGCAGTTTCGTAGACAGGAACACTGAAGCTTTCTTT
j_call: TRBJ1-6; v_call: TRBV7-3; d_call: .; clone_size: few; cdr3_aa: CASSSFKATRVDSPLHF; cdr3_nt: TGTGCCAGCAGTTCCTTCAAAGCGACCCGGGTCGATTCACCCCTCCACTTT
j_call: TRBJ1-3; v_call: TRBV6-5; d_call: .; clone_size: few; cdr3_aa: CASSEDRAGNTIYF; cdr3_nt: TGTGCCAGCAGCGAGGACAGAGCTGGAAACACCATATATTTT
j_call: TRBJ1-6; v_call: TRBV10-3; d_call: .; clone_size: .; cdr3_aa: CAISGGNSPLHF; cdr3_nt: TGTGCCATCAGTGGGGGCAATTCACCCCTCCACTTT
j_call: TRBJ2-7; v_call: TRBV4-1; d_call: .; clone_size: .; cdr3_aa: CASSQDRWASAYEQYF; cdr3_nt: TGCGCCAGCAGCCAAGACCGGTGGGCGTCAGCCTACGAGCAGTACTTC
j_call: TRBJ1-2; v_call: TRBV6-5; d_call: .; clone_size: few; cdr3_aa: CASSIHVGYGYTF; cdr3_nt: TGTGCCAGCAGCATACATGTAGGCTATGGCTACACCTTC
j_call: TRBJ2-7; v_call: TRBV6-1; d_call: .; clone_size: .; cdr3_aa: CASGKASYEQYF; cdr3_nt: TGTGCCAGCGGAAAGGCCTCCTACGAGCAGTACTTC
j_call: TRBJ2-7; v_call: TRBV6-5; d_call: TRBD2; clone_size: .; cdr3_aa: CASSFTRTSSYEQYF; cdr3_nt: TGTGCCAGCAGTTTCACGAGGACTAGCTCCTACGAGCAGTACTTC
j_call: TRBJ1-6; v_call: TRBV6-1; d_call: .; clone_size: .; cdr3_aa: CASRQRGQFSPLHF; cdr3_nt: TGTGCCAGCAGACAACGAGGACAGTTTTCACCCCTCCACTTT
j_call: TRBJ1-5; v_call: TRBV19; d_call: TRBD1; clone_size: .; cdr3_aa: CATAAAMGQGSNQPQHF; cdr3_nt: TGTGCCACCGCCGCCGCCATGGGACAGGGAAGCAATCAGCCCCAGCATTTT
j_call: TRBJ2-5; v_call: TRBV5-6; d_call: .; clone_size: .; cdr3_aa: CASSLRPMETQYF; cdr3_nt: TGTGCCAGCAGCTTGCGCCCCATGGAGACCCAGTACTTC
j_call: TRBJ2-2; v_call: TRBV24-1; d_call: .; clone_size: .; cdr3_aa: CATRGLMNTGELFF; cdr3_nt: TGTGCCACCAGGGGACTGATGAACACCGGGGAGCTGTTTTTT
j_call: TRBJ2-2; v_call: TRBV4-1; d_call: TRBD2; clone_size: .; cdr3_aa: CASSQASGSNTGELFF; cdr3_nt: TGCGCCAGCAGCCAAGCTAGCGGGAGTAACACCGGGGAGCTGTTTTTT
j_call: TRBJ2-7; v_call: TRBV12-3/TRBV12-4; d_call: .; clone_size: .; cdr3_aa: CASSRLVSSSYEQYF; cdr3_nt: TGTGCCAGCAGTCGACTAGTTTCAAGCTCCTACGAGCAGTACTTC
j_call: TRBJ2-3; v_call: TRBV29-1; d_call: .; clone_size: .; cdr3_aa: CSVDGGLDTQYF; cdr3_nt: TGCAGCGTTGATGGGGGTCTGGATACGCAGTATTTT
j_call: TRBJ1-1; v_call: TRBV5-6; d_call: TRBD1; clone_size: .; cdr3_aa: CASRRTGTGDTEAFF; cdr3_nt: TGTGCCAGCAGACGTACCGGGACAGGGGACACTGAAGCTTTCTTT
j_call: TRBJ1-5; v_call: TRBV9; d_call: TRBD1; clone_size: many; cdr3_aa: CASSVGTGGYQPQHF; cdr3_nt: TGTGCCAGCAGCGTAGGGACAGGGGGCTATCAGCCCCAGCATTTT
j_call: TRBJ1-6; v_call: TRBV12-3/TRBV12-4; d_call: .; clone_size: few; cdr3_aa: CASTLLTRGDSPLHF; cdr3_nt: TGTGCCAGCACCCTTTTGACTCGAGGGGATTCACCCCTCCACTTT
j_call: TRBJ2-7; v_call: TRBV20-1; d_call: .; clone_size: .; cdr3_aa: CSASPRDPGSYEQYF; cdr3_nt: TGCAGTGCTTCTCCTCGGGACCCCGGTTCCTACGAGCAGTACTTC
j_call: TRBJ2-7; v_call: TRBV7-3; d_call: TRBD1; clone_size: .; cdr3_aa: CASSLEDREQYF; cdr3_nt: TGTGCCAGCAGCTTAGAGGACAGGGAGCAGTACTTC
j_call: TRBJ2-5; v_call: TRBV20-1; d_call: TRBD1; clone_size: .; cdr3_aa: CSASVFPGQGAEGPEETQYF; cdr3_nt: TGCAGTGCTAGCGTATTTCCGGGACAGGGGGCCGAGGGGCCTGAGGAGACCCAGTACTTC
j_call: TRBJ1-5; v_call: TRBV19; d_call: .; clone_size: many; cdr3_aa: CASSHVNQPQHF; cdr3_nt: TGTGCCAGTAGCCACGTCAATCAGCCCCAGCATTTT
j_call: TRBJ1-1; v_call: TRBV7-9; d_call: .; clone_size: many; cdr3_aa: CASSFNRVVNTEAFF; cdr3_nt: TGTGCCAGCAGCTTTAACAGGGTGGTGAACACTGAAGCTTTCTTT
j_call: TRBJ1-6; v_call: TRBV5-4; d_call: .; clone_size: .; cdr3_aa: CASSLRDRNSPLHF; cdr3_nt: TGTGCCAGCAGCTTGAGGGATCGAAATTCACCCCTCCACTTT
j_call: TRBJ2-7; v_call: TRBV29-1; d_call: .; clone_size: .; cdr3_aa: CSSSQGQGSSYEQYF; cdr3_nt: TGCAGCAGCTCCCAGGGGCAGGGGAGCTCCTACGAGCAGTACTTC
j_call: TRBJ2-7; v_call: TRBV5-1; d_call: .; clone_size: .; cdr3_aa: CASSLMTSRGLSYEQYF; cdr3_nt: TGCGCCAGCAGCTTGATGACTAGCAGGGGCCTCTCCTACGAGCAGTACTTC
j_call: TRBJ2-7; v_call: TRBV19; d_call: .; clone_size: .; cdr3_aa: CASSILAGISAYEQYF; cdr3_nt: TGTGCCAGTAGTATTCTCGCCGGAATAAGTGCGTACGAGCAGTACTTC
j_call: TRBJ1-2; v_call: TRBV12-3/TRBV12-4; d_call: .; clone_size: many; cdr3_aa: CASSGTAYGYTF; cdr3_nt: TGTGCCAGCAGTGGGACGGCGTATGGCTACACCTTC
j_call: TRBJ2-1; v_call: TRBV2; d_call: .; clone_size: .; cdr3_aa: CASKRFSSEQFF; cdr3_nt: TGTGCCAGCAAGAGGTTTAGCAGTGAGCAGTTCTTC
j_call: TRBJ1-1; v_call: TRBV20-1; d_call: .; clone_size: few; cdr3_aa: CRGHLNTEAFF; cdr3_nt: TGCAGGGGACACCTGAACACTGAAGCTTTCTTT
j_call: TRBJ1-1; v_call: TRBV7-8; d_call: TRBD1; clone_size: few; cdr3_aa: CASSFAGDRGLNTEAFF; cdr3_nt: TGTGCCAGCAGCTTCGCCGGGGACAGGGGGCTGAACACTGAAGCTTTCTTT
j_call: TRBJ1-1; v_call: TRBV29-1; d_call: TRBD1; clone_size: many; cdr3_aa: CSVARINRGNEAFF; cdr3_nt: TGCAGCGTGGCCCGGATCAACAGGGGGAATGAAGCTTTCTTT
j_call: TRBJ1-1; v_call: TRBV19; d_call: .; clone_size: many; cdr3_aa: CASSMDFQAFF; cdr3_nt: TGTGCCAGTAGTATGGACTTTCAAGCTTTCTTT
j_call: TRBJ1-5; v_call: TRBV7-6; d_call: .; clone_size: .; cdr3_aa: CASSLAAFHQPQHF; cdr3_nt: TGTGCCAGCAGCTTAGCGGCTTTTCATCAGCCCCAGCATTTT
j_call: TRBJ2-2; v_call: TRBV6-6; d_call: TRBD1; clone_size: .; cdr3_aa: CASSYGDRGTGELFF; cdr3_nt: TGTGCCAGCAGTTACGGGGACAGGGGAACCGGGGAGCTGTTTTTT
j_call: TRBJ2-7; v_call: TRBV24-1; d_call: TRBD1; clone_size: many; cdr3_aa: CATGQGPYEQYF; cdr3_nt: TGTGCCACTGGACAGGGACCCTACGAGCAGTACTTC
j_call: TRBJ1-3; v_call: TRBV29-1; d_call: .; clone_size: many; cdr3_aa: CSVEVGSDSGNTIYF; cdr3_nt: TGCAGCGTTGAGGTGGGGTCGGACTCTGGAAACACCATATATTTT
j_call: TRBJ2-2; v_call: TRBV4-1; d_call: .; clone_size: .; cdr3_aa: CASSQVQGSGELFF; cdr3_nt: TGCGCCAGCAGCCAAGTGCAGGGCAGCGGGGAGCTGTTTTTT
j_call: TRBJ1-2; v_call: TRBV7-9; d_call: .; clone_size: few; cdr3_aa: CASSLDAAAPPNYGYTF; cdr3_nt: TGTGCCAGCAGCTTAGATGCTGCAGCTCCACCGAACTATGGCTACACCTTC
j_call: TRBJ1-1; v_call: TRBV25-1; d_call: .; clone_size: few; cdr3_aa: CASSAGDGETTEAFF; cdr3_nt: TGTGCCAGCAGTGCCGGGGACGGCGAGACGACTGAAGCTTTCTTT
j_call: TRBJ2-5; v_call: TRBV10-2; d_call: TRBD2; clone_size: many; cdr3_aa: CASSVISPRSAVAGSETQYF; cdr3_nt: TGCGCCAGCAGTGTTATTTCCCCTCGGTCGGCTGTAGCGGGATCAGAGACCCAGTACTTC
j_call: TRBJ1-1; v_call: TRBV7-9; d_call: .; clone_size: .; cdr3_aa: CASSWGAGGTEAFF; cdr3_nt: TGTGCCAGCAGCTGGGGGGCGGGGGGCACTGAAGCTTTCTTT
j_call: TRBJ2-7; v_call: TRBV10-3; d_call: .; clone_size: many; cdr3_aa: CASGLGGGSYEQYF; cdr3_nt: TGTGCCAGCGGGCTAGGGGGAGGCTCCTACGAGCAGTACTTC
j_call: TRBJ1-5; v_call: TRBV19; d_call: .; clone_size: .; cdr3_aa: CASSILAGQETQHF; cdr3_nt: TGTGCCAGTAGTATCCTAGCGGGGCAAGAGACCCAGCATTTT
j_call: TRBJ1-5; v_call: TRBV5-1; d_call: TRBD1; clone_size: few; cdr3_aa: CASSSTGETGQPQHF; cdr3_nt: TGTGCCAGCAGCTCGACAGGGGAGACAGGGCAGCCCCAGCATTTT
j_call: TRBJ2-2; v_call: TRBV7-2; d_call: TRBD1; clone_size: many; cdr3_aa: CASSYEGAHTGELFF; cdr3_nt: TGTGCCAGCAGTTACGAGGGGGCGCACACCGGGGAGCTGTTTTTT